These 22 T cell receptor beta chains came from one sample sequenced in a study of blood T cell repertoires in COVID-19. This table comes from immunoSEQ multiplex PCR, and its TCRdb copy is limited to in-frame clones, with some not included. Of over 250,000 clones in the sample, roughly 85% were seen once. Sequenced: peripheral blood. The source of these receptors is a woman in her seventies with acute or convalescent COVID-19.

The genes are TRBV18 and TRBJ2-1; 11 bases match TRBD2. V gave up 3 bases and J gave up 3 bases; unmatched junction bases: 10. The CDR3 runs 18 residues. Germline CDR1 and CDR2: KGHSH and LQKENI. CDR3 amino acids: CASSPPTSGGLFYNEQFF. CDR3 nucleotides: TGTGCCAGCTCACCTCCTACTAGCGGGGGCCTTTTCTACAATGAGCAGTTCTTC.

The chain employs TRBV7-2 and TRBJ1-5; no definite D call. The germline V and J ends were trimmed by 3 bases and 9 bases, with 9 bases remaining between them. Germline CDR1 SGHTA, CDR2 FQGNSA. CDR3 size: 12 residues. This CDR3 is CASSLEVGPQHF. Here the CDR3 DNA reads TGTGCCAGCAGCTTGGAGGTGGGGCCCCAGCATTTT.

The V gene is TRBV3-1 (or the pseudogene TRBV3-2), the J gene TRBJ1-2; maybe TRBD1 (6 bases). In germline, CDR1 is LGHDT, CDR2 YNNKEL (reference sequence). The germline V and J ends were trimmed by 0 bases and 4 bases, with 9 bases remaining between them. The CDR3 covers 14 residues. CDR3 in amino acids: CASSQDTGSYGYTF. In nucleotides, the CDR3 is TGTGCCAGCAGCCAAGATACAGGGTCCTATGGCTACACCTTC.

The chain has TRBV12-3 or TRBV12-4 and TRBJ1-1; maybe TRBD1 (5 bases). This CDR3 region has 13 residues. V shed 5 bases and J shed 3 bases, with 10 bases lying between them. The CDR3 region is CASSTRQYTEAFF. CDR3 nucleotide sequence: TGTGCCAGCAGTACCCGACAGTACACTGAAGCTTTCTTT.

The V gene is TRBV4-2, the J gene TRBJ2-1; TRBD2 might be the D (6 bases). CDR3 length equals 15 residues. Per the germline V gene, CDR1 is LGHNA and CDR2 is YNFKEQ. Deletions cut 0 bases from V and 8 bases from J, with 14 bases between. CDR3 sequence reads: CASSQDARSGDEQFF. The CDR3 region has the DNA TGTGCCAGCAGCCAAGACGCCCGCTCGGGGGATGAGCAGTTCTTC.

The chain couples TRBV7-8 to TRBJ2-5, with 8 bases fitting TRBD1. The germline gives CDR1 SGHVS, CDR2 FQNEAQ. V lost 1 base to trimming and J lost 5 bases; unmatched junction nucleotides: 6. The CDR3 length is 15 residues. The CDR3 spells CASSLGTGFKETQYF. Written as DNA, the CDR3 is TGTGCCAGCAGCTTAGGGACAGGGTTCAAGGAGACCCAGTACTTC.

The chain employs TRBV18 and TRBJ1-3; 8 bases align to TRBD1. CDR1 KGHSH and CDR2 LQKENI come from the germline V gene. This CDR3 is 15 amino acids long. Trimming removed 3 bases from V and 5 bases from J; junction bases left unmatched: 6. The CDR3 protein is CASSPLDRGRNTIYF. The DNA for the CDR3 is TGTGCCAGCTCACCCCTAGACAGGGGTAGAAACACCATATATTTT.

The genes are TRBV4-2 and TRBJ1-1; tentatively, D is TRBD1 (6 bases). The CDR3 is made up of 15 amino acids. The germline V and J ends were trimmed by 1 base and 4 bases, with 13 bases remaining between them. CDR1 and CDR2 from the germline V gene are LGHNA and YNFKEQ. The CDR3 sequence is CASSQATGGLTEAFF. The DNA for the CDR3 is TGTGCCAGCAGCCAAGCAACGGGGGGGCTCACTGAAGCTTTCTTT.

This rearrangement joins TRBV6-1 to TRBJ2-2; D call uncertain. CDR3 length: 13 amino acids. Trimming removed 2 bases at V and 8 bases at J, with 9 bases between. Germline V CDR1 and CDR2: MNHNS, SASEGT. CDR3 in DNA: TGTGCCAGCAGTGAACTTGAGAGGGGGGAGCTGTTTTTT. Translating gives CASSELERGELFF.

The gene calls are TRBV6-6 and TRBJ2-3; D is undetermined. CDR3 length: 13 amino acids. Germline loops: CDR1 MNHNY, CDR2 SVGAGI (reference sequence). Between the trimmed V and J ends, which lost 2 bases and 4 bases, there was a span of 7 bases. The CDR3 bases are TGTGCCAGCAGTTACCTGATAGCAGATACGCAGTATTTT. As protein: CASSYLIADTQYF.

This clone was picked up a small number of times. Other DNA sequences of this sample code for an identical CDR3. The chain has TRBV5-1 and TRBJ1-1, with D hard to call. The CDR3 totals 13 residues. The V gene lost 0 bases and the J gene lost 2 bases, with 5 bases spanning the gap. The germline CDR1 and CDR2 sequences are SGHRS and YFSETQ. CDR3 sequence (DNA): TGCGCCAGCAGCTTGGCAGGAAACACTGAAGCTTTCTTT. This sequence encodes CASSLAGNTEAFF.

The V gene is TRBV2, the J gene TRBJ2-3, with 9 bases fitting TRBD2. The junction had 8 bases not matched to a gene; V was cut back by 3 bases and J by 4 bases. The CDR3 covers 16 residues. Germline V lookup: CDR1 SNHLY, CDR2 FYNNEI. In nucleotides, the CDR3 is TGTGCCAGCAGTGAGGGTCTAGCGGGGAGTGCAGATACGCAGTATTTT. Protein sequence: CASSEGLAGSADTQYF.

The chain couples TRBV10-3 to TRBJ2-5; no clear D gene. This CDR3 region has 13 residues. Germline V lookup: CDR1 ENHRY, CDR2 SYGVKD. With 0 bases removed from V and 7 bases from J, the gap between germline ends came to 9 bases. The CDR3 region has the DNA TGTGCCATCAGTGAGTCGGAGTCCAGGACCCAGTACTTC. Protein: CAISESESRTQYF.

This chain connects TRBV5-1 to TRBJ2-5; 14 bases match TRBD2. The length of the CDR3 is 16 residues. CDR1 and CDR2 (germline): SGHRS, YFSETQ. The ends lost 4 bases at V and 4 bases at J; junction bases unmatched: 6. CDR3 DNA: TGCGCCAGCAGCGCAGCCGGACTAGCGGGGGGAGAGACCCAGTACTTC. It translates to CASSAAGLAGGETQYF.

The chain is built from TRBV6-5 and TRBJ1-1; maybe TRBD1 (5 bases). V dropped 7 bases and J dropped 2 bases, with 11 bases sitting between them. The germline V gene has CDR1 MNHEY and CDR2 SVGAGI. The CDR3 contains 13 residues. The CDR3 DNA is TGTGCCAGCACCGGGGACTTTAACACTGAAGCTTTCTTT. Its protein is CASTGDFNTEAFF.

CDR3 coding DNA: TGTGCCACCAGCAGTCGTACAGGGGGTAGGACTGAAGCTTTCTTT. Translating gives CATSSRTGGRTEAFF. This chain connects TRBV15 to TRBJ1-1; 8 bases fit TRBD1. The length of the CDR3 is 15 residues. Germline CDR1 is LNHNV and CDR2 is YYDKDF (reference sequence). V was pared by 3 bases and J by 5 bases, with 8 bases of the junction left unmatched.

The chain carries TRBV6-5 and TRBJ1-4; D unclear. CDR1 and CDR2 from the germline V gene are MNHEY and SVGAGI. The V end lost 0 bases, the J end lost 6 bases, and 14 bases lay between the germline ends. CDR3 length: 16 amino acids. This CDR3 is CASSYSHGGLYEKLFF. The CDR3 region has the DNA TGTGCCAGCAGTTACTCCCATGGTGGACTCTATGAAAAACTGTTTTTT.

J is TRBJ2-2 and V is TRBV2; 8 bases map to TRBD2. Germline CDR1 and CDR2: SNHLY and FYNNEI. The CDR3 extends over 16 amino acids. The V segment lost 6 bases and the J segment 4 bases; nucleotides outside the gene matches: 10. CDR3 protein: CASRTRGGGSTGELFF. CDR3 in DNA: TGTGCCAGCAGGACCCGGGGGGGTGGAAGCACCGGGGAGCTGTTTTTT. Full variable domain (outside the CDR3, taken from reference TRBV2 and TRBJ2-2): EPEVTQTPSHQVTQMGQEVILRCVPISNHLYFYWYRQILGQKVEFLVSFYNNEISEKSEIFDDQFSVERPDGSNFTLKIRSTKLEDSAMYFCASRTRGGGSTGELFFGEGSRLTVL.

This clone appeared once. This chain connects TRBV4-1 to TRBJ2-6; no clear D. The CDR3 runs to 17 residues. V lost 7 bases to trimming and J lost 0 bases, with 16 bases between them. CDR1 MGHRA and CDR2 YSYEKL come from the germline V gene. This chain's CDR3 is CASNLQLSLSGANVLTF. CDR3 DNA: TGCGCCAGCAACCTTCAACTTAGCCTCTCTGGGGCCAACGTCCTGACTTTC.

The chain couples TRBV2 to TRBJ2-6, with 8 bases matching TRBD1. Germline lookup yields CDR1 SNHLY and CDR2 FYNNEI. CDR3 length: 16 amino acids. V dropped 3 bases and J dropped 3; count of bases not matched to a gene: 4. Here the CDR3 reads CASSDETGVGANVLTF. The CDR3 region has the DNA TGTGCCAGCAGTGATGAGACAGGGGTTGGGGCCAACGTCCTGACTTTC.

The chain carries TRBV11-2 and TRBJ2-1; no firm D call. The V end was cut by 0 bases, the J end by 0 bases, with 6 bases between. CDR1 SGHAT and CDR2 FQNNGV come from the germline V gene. This CDR3 contains 15 residues. CDR3 sequence: CASSLDPLSYNEQFF. CDR3 nucleotide sequence: TGTGCCAGCAGCTTAGACCCCCTCTCCTACAATGAGCAGTTCTTC.

The rearrangement links TRBV7-8 to TRBJ2-1, with 8 bases fitting TRBD2. Germline CDR1 SGHVS, CDR2 FQNEAQ. This CDR3 region has 15 residues. The junction had 8 bases not matched to a gene; V was cut back by 5 bases and J by 5 bases. CDR3 protein: CASSRDGGAHNEQFF. For the CDR3, the DNA is TGTGCCAGCAGCCGAGACGGGGGGGCACACAATGAGCAGTTCTTC.